This T cell receptor beta chain was sequenced during a study of T cell repertoires in cytomegalovirus infection. To note about this clonotype: Its target is not known.

Each CDR3 protein gets one entry after TCRdb re-called the reads with MiXCR. The sample lists hundreds of thousands of distinct CDR3 sequences, around a third seen once, with approximately 13% in the top ten. This CDR3 region has 15 residues. The germline V gene encodes CDR1 SGHVS and CDR2 FQNEAQ. The ends were cut back, 2 bases at V and 5 bases at J, with 15 bases in the middle. General study points: Dominating the ex vivo response were HLA-C-restricted CMV-specific TCR beta clonotypes.

This chain joins TRBV7-8 and TRBJ2-5; D is ambiguous. The clonotype was recovered from a human donor in good health (CMV status not recorded). Some clones in this sample may be carry-over from other donors' samples. The specimen comprised cultured CD8+ T cells from PBMCs, sampled from culture after CMV antigen stimulation. The chain's CDR3 is CASSLSLGWRETQYF. The CDR3 DNA follows: TGTGCCAGCAGCTTATCGCTAGGATGGCGTGAGACCCAGTACTTC.